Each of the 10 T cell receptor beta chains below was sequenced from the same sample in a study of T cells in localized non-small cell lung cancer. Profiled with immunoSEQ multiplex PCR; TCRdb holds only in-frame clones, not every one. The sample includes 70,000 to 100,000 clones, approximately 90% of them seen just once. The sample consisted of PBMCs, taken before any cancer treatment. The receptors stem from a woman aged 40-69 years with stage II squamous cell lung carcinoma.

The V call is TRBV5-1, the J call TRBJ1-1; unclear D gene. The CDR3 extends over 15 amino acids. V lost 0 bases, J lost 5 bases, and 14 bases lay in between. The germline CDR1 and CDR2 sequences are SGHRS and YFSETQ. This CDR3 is CASSLGSGKVTEAFF. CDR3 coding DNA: TGCGCCAGCAGCTTGGGGTCGGGTAAGGTAACTGAAGCTTTCTTT.

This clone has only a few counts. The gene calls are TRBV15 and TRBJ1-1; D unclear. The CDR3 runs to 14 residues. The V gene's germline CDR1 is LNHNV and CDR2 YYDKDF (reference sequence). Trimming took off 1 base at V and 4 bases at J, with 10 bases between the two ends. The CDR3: CATSRGQFGTEAFF. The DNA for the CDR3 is TGTGCCACCAGCAGAGGACAATTTGGCACTGAAGCTTTCTTT.

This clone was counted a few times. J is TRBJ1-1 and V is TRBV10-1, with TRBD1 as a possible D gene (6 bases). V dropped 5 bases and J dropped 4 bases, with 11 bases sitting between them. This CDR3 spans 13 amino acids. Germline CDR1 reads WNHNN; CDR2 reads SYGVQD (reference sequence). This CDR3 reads CASSNRQATEAFF. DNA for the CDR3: TGCGCCAGCAGTAATCGACAGGCCACTGAAGCTTTCTTT.

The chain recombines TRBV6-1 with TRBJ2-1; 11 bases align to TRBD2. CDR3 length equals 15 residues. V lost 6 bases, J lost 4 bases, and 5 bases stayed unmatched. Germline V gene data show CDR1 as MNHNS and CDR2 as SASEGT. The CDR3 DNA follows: TGTGCCAGCAGAACGCTAGCGGGGGGATACAATGAGCAGTTCTTC. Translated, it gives CASRTLAGGYNEQFF.

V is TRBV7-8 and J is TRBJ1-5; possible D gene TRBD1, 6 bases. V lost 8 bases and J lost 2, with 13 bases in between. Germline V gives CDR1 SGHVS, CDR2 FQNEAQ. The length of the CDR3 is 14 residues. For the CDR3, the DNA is TGTGCCAGCCTTGAGGGGGGTCGCAATCAGCCCCAGCATTTT. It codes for CASLEGGRNQPQHF.

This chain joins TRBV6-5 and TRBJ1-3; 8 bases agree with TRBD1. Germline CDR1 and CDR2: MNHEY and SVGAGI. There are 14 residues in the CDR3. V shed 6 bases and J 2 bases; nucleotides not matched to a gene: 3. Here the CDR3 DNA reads TGTGCCAGCAGCGCAGGGGGCCCTGGAAACACCATATATTTT. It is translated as CASSAGGPGNTIYF.

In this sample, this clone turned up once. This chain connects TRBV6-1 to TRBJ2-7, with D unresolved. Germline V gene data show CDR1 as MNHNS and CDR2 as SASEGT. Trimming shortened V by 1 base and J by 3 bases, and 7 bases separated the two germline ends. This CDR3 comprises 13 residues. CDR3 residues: CASSEVGLYEQYF. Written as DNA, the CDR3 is TGTGCCAGCAGTGAAGTAGGCCTCTACGAGCAGTACTTC.

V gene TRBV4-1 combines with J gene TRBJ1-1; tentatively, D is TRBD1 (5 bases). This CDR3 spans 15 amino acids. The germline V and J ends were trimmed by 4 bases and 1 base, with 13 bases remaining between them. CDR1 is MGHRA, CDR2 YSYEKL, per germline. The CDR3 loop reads CASSPERGANTEAFF. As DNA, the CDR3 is TGCGCCAGCAGCCCTGAAAGAGGGGCGAACACTGAAGCTTTCTTT.

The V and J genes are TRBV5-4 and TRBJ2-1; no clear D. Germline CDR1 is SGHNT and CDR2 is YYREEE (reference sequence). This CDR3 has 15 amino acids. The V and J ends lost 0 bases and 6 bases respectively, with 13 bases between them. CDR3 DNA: TGTGCCAGCAGCTTGGGGAGAGTGAACGGCAATGAGCAGTTCTTC. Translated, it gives CASSLGRVNGNEQFF.

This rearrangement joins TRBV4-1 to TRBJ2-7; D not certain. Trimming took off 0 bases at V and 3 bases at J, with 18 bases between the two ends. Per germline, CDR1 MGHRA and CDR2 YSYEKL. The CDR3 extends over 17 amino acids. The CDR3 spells CASSQDLDGRYGYEQYF. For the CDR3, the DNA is TGCGCCAGCAGCCAAGATCTCGACGGCCGGTATGGCTACGAGCAGTACTTC.